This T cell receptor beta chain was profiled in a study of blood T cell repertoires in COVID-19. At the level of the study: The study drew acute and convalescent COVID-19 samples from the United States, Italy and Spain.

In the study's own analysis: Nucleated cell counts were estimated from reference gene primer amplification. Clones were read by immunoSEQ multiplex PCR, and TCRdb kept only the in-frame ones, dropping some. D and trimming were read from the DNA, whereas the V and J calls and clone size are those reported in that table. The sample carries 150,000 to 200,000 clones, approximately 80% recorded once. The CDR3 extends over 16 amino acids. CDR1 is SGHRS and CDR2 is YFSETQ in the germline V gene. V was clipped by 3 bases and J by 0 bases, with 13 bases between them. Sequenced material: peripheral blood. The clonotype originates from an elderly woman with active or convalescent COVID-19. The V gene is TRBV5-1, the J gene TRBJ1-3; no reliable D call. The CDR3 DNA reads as TGCGCCAGCAGCTACCACGATCGAGCCTCTGGAAACACCATATATTTT. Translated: CASSYHDRASGNTIYF.